This T cell receptor beta chain comes out of a study of blood T cell repertoires in COVID-19. CDR3 size: 13 residues. The germline V and J ends were trimmed by 4 bases and 2 bases, with 7 bases remaining between them. Germline V gene sequence: CDR1 KGHSH, CDR2 LQKENI. Sequencing used immunoSEQ multiplex PCR; TCRdb keeps in-frame clones, though not all of them. The table lists a few hundred thousand clones, about 88% of them singletons, with approximately 9.8% in the top ten. The V and J genes are TRBV18 and TRBJ2-3, with D hard to call. The sequence was obtained from a middle-aged woman who had recovered from COVID-19. The sequenced material came from PBMCs or T cells enriched from blood (not recorded which). CDR3 residues: CASSLASTDTQYF. Written as DNA, the CDR3 is TGTGCCAGCTCACTAGCCTCCACAGATACGCAGTATTTT.